The 25 T cell receptor beta chains below come from one sample, sequenced in a study of blood T cell repertoires in COVID-19. Data came from immunoSEQ multiplex PCR; TCRdb stores just in-frame clones and leaves some out. The top ten hold about 1.8% of the sample, which has a few hundred thousand clones, about 90% seen once. The sequencing sample was made of PBMCs or T cells enriched from blood (not recorded which). These TCRs come from a woman aged 25 to 39 who had recovered from COVID-19.

The chain joins TRBV15 to TRBJ1-4; a possible D gene is TRBD1 (6 bases). This CDR3 comprises 16 residues. Between the trimmed V and J ends, which lost 0 bases and 4 bases, there was a span of 12 bases. Germline CDR1 is LNHNV and CDR2 is YYDKDF (reference sequence). Here the CDR3 DNA reads TGTGCCACCAGCAGAGACGTGACAGGAGTTAATGAAAAACTGTTTTTT. It is translated as CATSRDVTGVNEKLFF.

J is TRBJ1-5 and V is TRBV9; a possible D gene is TRBD1 (6 bases). V was cut by 3 bases and J by 1 base, with 11 bases left in between. The CDR3 is 15 residues long. Germline CDR1 SGDLS, CDR2 YYNGEE. CDR3 sequence reads: CASSAGTSSNQPQHF. The CDR3 DNA reads as TGTGCCAGCAGCGCCGGGACATCGAGCAATCAGCCCCAGCATTTT.

The CDR3 region has the DNA TGTGCCAGCGCCCGGACAGTCTCCTACGAGCAGTACTTC. The encoded protein is CASARTVSYEQYF. The chain links TRBV2 to TRBJ2-7; D perhaps matches TRBD1 (6 bases). CDR1 is SNHLY, CDR2 FYNNEI, per germline. The CDR3 length is 13 residues. The ends were cut back, 8 bases at V and 0 bases at J, with 11 bases in the middle.

The J gene is TRBJ2-7, the V gene TRBV7-2; 8 nucleotides line up with TRBD2. The V gene end was trimmed by 7 bases and the J gene end by 4 bases; junction bases not matched to a gene: 6. The CDR3 spans 13 residues. Germline V lookup: CDR1 SGHTA, CDR2 FQGNSA. CDR3 nucleotides: TGTGCCAGCATGGGAGCGGGGGCATACGAGCAGTACTTC. This codes for CASMGAGAYEQYF.

The V gene is TRBV7-9, the J gene TRBJ2-7; TRBD2 aligns across 7 bases. The germline gives CDR1 SEHNR, CDR2 FQNEAQ (reference sequence). V shed 5 bases and J 0 bases; nucleotides not matched to a gene: 7. The CDR3 runs 15 residues. CDR3 protein: CASSHNLADSYEQYF. The CDR3 nucleotides are TGTGCCAGCAGCCATAACCTAGCGGACTCCTACGAGCAGTACTTC.

The J gene is TRBJ1-2, the V gene TRBV19; the D is unclear. The CDR3 contains 15 residues. The germline gives CDR1 LNHDA, CDR2 SQIVND (reference sequence). Between the trimmed V and J ends, which lost 7 bases and 4 bases, there was a span of 19 bases. CDR3 bases: TGTGCCAGTATCTCACATAACGAGGGAAGCTATGGCTACACCTTC. Encoded protein: CASISHNEGSYGYTF. Using reference TRBV19 and TRBJ1-2 for the parts outside the CDR3, the full variable domain is DGGITQSPKYLFRKEGQNVTLSCEQNLNHDAMYWYRQDPGQGLRLIYYSQIVNDFQKGDIAEGYSVSREKKESFPLTVTSAQKNPTAFYLCASISHNEGSYGYTFGSGTRLTVV.

The V gene is TRBV7-9, the J gene TRBJ1-4; no firm D call. Germline values: CDR1 SEHNR, CDR2 FQNEAQ (reference sequence). Trimming stripped 3 bases from V and 7 bases from J, with 18 bases between. CDR3 length: 16 residues. The CDR3 sequence is CASSFPVMEGSEKLFF. The CDR3 DNA follows: TGTGCCAGCAGCTTCCCGGTTATGGAGGGTTCTGAAAAACTGTTTTTT.

This clone came up a few times. This same CDR3 is encoded by further DNA sequences in the sample. The chain couples TRBV18 to TRBJ1-1; unclear D gene. CDR3 length: 13 amino acids. Germline V gives CDR1 KGHSH, CDR2 LQKENI. V was clipped by 6 bases and J by 4 bases, with 12 bases between them. The CDR3 loop is CASSPLAGTEAFF. In DNA form, the CDR3 reads TGTGCCAGCTCCCCCTTGGCGGGCACTGAAGCTTTCTTT.

The rearrangement links TRBV7-3 to TRBJ2-7; 7 nucleotides align to TRBD1. CDR1 and CDR2 (germline): SGHTA, FQGTGA. This CDR3 comprises 15 residues. The J segment lost 2 bases and the V segment lost 0 bases, leaving 4 bases of the junction unmatched. The CDR3 region has the DNA TGTGCCAGCAGCTTAACCCGGGACAGAGCCTACGAGCAGTACTTC. Translating it yields CASSLTRDRAYEQYF.

The genes are TRBV2 and TRBJ2-7; 12 nucleotides line up with TRBD1. Trimming took 4 bases from V and 1 from J; bases not matched to a gene: 8. The CDR3 totals 17 residues. Germline-derived CDR1 and CDR2 are SNHLY and FYNNEI. The CDR3 spells CASSVRDRGPTSYEQYF. The CDR3 DNA is TGTGCCAGCAGTGTTCGGGACAGGGGGCCTACTTCCTACGAGCAGTACTTC.

This clone has a handful of counts. The chain has TRBV7-9 and TRBJ1-3; D is perhaps TRBD1 (5 bases). This CDR3 comprises 16 residues. Trimming removed 1 base at V and 2 bases at J, with 12 bases between. Per the germline V gene, CDR1 is SEHNR and CDR2 is FQNEAQ (reference sequence). The CDR3, as DNA: TGTGCCAGCAGCTTAGGGGGGGTCAAAGCTGGAAACACCATATATTTT. It codes for CASSLGGVKAGNTIYF.

The chain recombines TRBV4-3 with TRBJ2-7; 8 positions agree with TRBD1. Germline V CDR1 and CDR2: LGHNA, YSLEER. The V gene end was trimmed by 0 bases and the J gene end by 3 bases; junction bases not matched to a gene: 4. This CDR3 is built from 15 residues. The CDR3 sequence: CASSQDWTGNYEQYF. CDR3 nucleotides: TGCGCCAGCAGCCAAGATTGGACAGGGAACTACGAGCAGTACTTC.

The genes are TRBV29-1 and TRBJ2-2; 15 nucleotides line up with TRBD2. Germline trimming cut 6 bases from V and 5 bases from J; bases unmatched to any gene: 4. Germline CDR1 and CDR2: SQVTM and ANQGSEA. CDR3 length: 15 amino acids. The CDR3 loop reads CSVAGLAGGTGELFF. CDR3 nucleotide sequence: TGCAGCGTGGCGGGACTAGCGGGAGGTACCGGGGAGCTGTTTTTT.

The rearrangement links TRBV6-6 to TRBJ1-5, with D tentatively TRBD1 (6 bases). The CDR3 consists of 15 residues. Germline V gene sequence: CDR1 MNHNY, CDR2 SVGAGI (reference sequence). V was pared by 6 bases and J by 4 bases, with 16 bases between. CDR3 in amino acids: CASSRRQENNQPQHF. The CDR3 bases are TGTGCCAGCAGCCGCCGACAGGAAAATAATCAGCCCCAGCATTTT.

This clone was counted a single time. This specimen includes other DNA sequences encoding the same CDR3. The chain employs TRBV12-3 or TRBV12-4 and TRBJ1-2; no clear D gene. The CDR3 extends over 13 amino acids. V was trimmed by 1 base and J by 4 bases, leaving 7 bases between them. This chain's CDR3 is CASSLGDSYGYTF. CDR3 nucleotides: TGTGCCAGCAGTTTAGGAGATAGCTATGGCTACACCTTC.

The genes are TRBV4-3 and TRBJ1-1; no clear D gene. The CDR3 runs 14 residues. CDR1 and CDR2 (germline): LGHNA, YSLEER. Trimming removed 0 bases from V and 1 base from J, with 6 bases in between. DNA of the CDR3: TGCGCCAGCAGCCAAGATGGCAGGAACACTGAAGCTTTCTTT. Translated, it gives CASSQDGRNTEAFF.

The CDR3 nucleotides are TGCGCCAGCAGCCAAGAAGGGGGACTAGCCATCAATGAGCAGTTCTTC. It is translated as CASSQEGGLAINEQFF. The chain carries TRBV4-1 and TRBJ2-1; 9 nucleotides line up with TRBD2. CDR1 is MGHRA, CDR2 YSYEKL, per germline. The CDR3 spans 16 residues. V lost 0 bases and J lost 6; bases outside the gene matches: 6.

This clone was seen just once. The chain has TRBV5-6 and TRBJ1-6, with D perhaps TRBD1 (6 bases). The CDR3 runs 14 residues. CDR1 SGHDT and CDR2 YYEEEE come from the germline V gene. V lost 6 bases and J 8 bases, leaving 15 bases between the germline ends. DNA of the CDR3: TGTGCCAGCACCATGGGGGCCGTAGATTCACCCCTCCACTTT. Its translation: CASTMGAVDSPLHF.

This clone has a handful of counts. J is TRBJ1-4 and V is TRBV28; 8 nucleotides agree with TRBD1. The V gene end was trimmed by 1 base and the J gene end by 8 bases; junction bases not matched to a gene: 9. The CDR3 extends over 16 amino acids. From germline, CDR1 is MDHEN and CDR2 SYDVKM. CDR3 nucleotides: TGTGCCAGCAGTTTATCCGGACAGGGAGTTATCGAAAAACTGTTTTTT. Translating it yields CASSLSGQGVIEKLFF.

The chain combines TRBV5-6 with TRBJ2-1; 10 nucleotides match TRBD2. The V and J ends lost 0 bases and 5 bases, in that order; junction bases with no gene match: 11. The germline CDR1 and CDR2 sequences are SGHDT and YYEEEE. The CDR3 has 18 residues. The CDR3 here is CASSLAGLAGVAHNEQFF. The CDR3 nucleotides are TGTGCCAGCAGCTTGGCCGGGCTAGCGGGAGTTGCCCACAATGAGCAGTTCTTC.

This chain connects TRBV5-1 to TRBJ2-1, with a weak D call TRBD2 (6 bases). V was shortened by 3 bases and J by 12 bases, with 31 bases between the two germline ends. Germline assignment: CDR1 SGHRS and CDR2 YFSETQ. The CDR3 consists of 18 residues. The CDR3 sequence is CASSSGLTYPTMGVPQFF. The CDR3 nucleotides read TGCGCCAGCAGCTCGGGACTTACCTACCCTACAATGGGAGTCCCGCAGTTCTTC.

The rearrangement joins TRBV28 to TRBJ2-7; 9 bases match TRBD1. Germline values: CDR1 MDHEN, CDR2 SYDVKM. The CDR3 contains 16 residues. The ends lost 3 bases at V and 4 bases at J; junction bases unmatched: 10. The CDR3 loop reads CASSFSLGTGLYEQYF. The CDR3 DNA is TGTGCCAGCAGTTTTTCCCTCGGGACAGGGTTGTACGAGCAGTACTTC. Full variable domain (outside the CDR3, taken from reference TRBV28 and TRBJ2-7): DVKVTQSSRYLVKRTGEKVFLECVQDMDHENMFWYRQDPGLGLRLIYFSYDVKMKEKGDIPEGYSVSREKKERFSLILESASTNQTSMYLCASSFSLGTGLYEQYFGPGTRLTVT.

The chain is built from TRBV6-5 and TRBJ1-1; tentative D call: TRBD1 (5 bases). Germline values: CDR1 MNHEY, CDR2 SVGAGI. V shed 0 bases and J shed 10 bases, with 18 bases lying between them. The length of the CDR3 is 15 residues. The CDR3 nucleotides are TGTGCCAGCAGTTACTCGGTCGGCCGCCATAGGGGAGCTTTCTTT. As protein: CASSYSVGRHRGAFF.

This clone showed up just a few times. This rearrangement joins TRBV19 to TRBJ2-7; D is perhaps TRBD1 (6 bases). Trimming cost V 3 bases and J 0 bases, with 6 bases left between them. CDR3 length: 13 amino acids. Germline V CDR1 and CDR2: LNHDA, SQIVND (reference sequence). CDR3 nucleotide sequence: TGTGCCAGTAGTATGGACAGCTCCTACGAGCAGTACTTC. Its protein product is CASSMDSSYEQYF.

This chain connects TRBV19 to TRBJ2-7; 7 nucleotides match TRBD1. The germline V gene has CDR1 LNHDA and CDR2 SQIVND (reference sequence). The CDR3 loop spans 12 amino acids. V lost 8 bases to trimming and J lost 2 bases; unmatched junction nucleotides: 3. The CDR3 nucleotides read TGTGCCAGTGGAGACAGGGCCTACGAGCAGTACTTC. It is translated as CASGDRAYEQYF.